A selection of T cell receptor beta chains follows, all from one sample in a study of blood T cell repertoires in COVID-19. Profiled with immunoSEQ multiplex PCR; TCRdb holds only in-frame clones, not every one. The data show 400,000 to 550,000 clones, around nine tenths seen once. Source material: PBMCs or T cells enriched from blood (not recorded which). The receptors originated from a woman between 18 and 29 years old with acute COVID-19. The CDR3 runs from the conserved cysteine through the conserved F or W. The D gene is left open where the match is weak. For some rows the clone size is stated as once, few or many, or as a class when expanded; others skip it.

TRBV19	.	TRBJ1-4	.	TGTGCCAGTAGTATCCGGGGACGAACCAGGGAGGCTGTCATGACTAATGAAAAACTGTTTTTT	CASSIRGRTREAVMTNEKLFF
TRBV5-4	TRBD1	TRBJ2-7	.	TGTGCCAGCAGCTCAACTGACAGGGGGGCCTACGAGCAGTACTTC	CASSSTDRGAYEQYF
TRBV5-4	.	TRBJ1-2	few	TGTGCCAGCAGCTTACAGGAGACTAACTATGGCTACACCTTC	CASSLQETNYGYTF
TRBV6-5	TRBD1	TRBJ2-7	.	TGTGCCATCTCCTTGGGACAGGGATACGAGCAGTACTTC	CAISLGQGYEQYF
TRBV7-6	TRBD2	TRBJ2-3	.	TGTGCCAGCAGCGGTAGCGGGAGTTCAGATACGCAGTATTTT	CASSGSGSSDTQYF
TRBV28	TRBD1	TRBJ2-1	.	TGTGCCAGCCAGACAGGGGCAACCTACAATGAGCAGTTCTTC	CASQTGATYNEQFF
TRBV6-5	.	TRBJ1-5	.	TGTGCCAGCAGTTACAGGGGTTTCAATCAGCCCCAGCATTTT	CASSYRGFNQPQHF
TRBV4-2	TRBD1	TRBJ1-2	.	TGTGCCAGCAGCCAAGATTGGCAGGGGGGACGGCCTAACTATGGCTACACCTTC	CASSQDWQGGRPNYGYTF
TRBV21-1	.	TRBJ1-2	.	TGTGCCAGCAGCAAAATCCCCCCATCCAGGTATGGCTACACCTTC	CASSKIPPSRYGYTF
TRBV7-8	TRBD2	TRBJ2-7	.	TGTGCCAGCAGCTTAGTCCCTAGCGGGACATACGAGCAGTACTTC	CASSLVPSGTYEQYF
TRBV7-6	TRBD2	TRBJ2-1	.	TGTGCCAGCAGCTTAGTCACTAGCGGGAATGAGCAGTTCTTC	CASSLVTSGNEQFF
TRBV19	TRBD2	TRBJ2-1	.	TGTGCCAGTAGTACCCAACTAGCGGGAGCCTACAATGAGCAGTTCTTC	CASSTQLAGAYNEQFF
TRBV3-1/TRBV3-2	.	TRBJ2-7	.	TGTGCCAGCAGCCCCCGGGGGGCCGGCCAGCAGTACTTC	CASSPRGAGQQYF
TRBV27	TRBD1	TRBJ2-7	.	TGTGCCAGCAGTTATCGGGACAGTACCTACGAGCAGTACTTC	CASSYRDSTYEQYF
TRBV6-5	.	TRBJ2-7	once	TGTGCCAGCAGTTACCCAGACAGCTCCTACGAGCAGTACTTC	CASSYPDSSYEQYF
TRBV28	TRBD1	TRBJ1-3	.	TGTGCCAGCAGTATAACAGGGGGGCTGGGAAACACCATATATTTT	CASSITGGLGNTIYF
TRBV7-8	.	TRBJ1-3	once	TGTGCCAGCAGCTTAATCAGGGGTCCTGGAAACACCATATATTTT	CASSLIRGPGNTIYF
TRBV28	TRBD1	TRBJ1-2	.	TGTGCCAGCAGTTTAGTCACAGGGGGAGGTGGCTACACCTTC	CASSLVTGGGGYTF
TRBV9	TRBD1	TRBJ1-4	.	TGTGCCAGCAGCGTAGAACAGGGGGCTAGTGAAAAACTGTTTTTT	CASSVEQGASEKLFF
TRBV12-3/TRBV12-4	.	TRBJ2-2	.	TGTGCCAGCAGTCCACAGGTCACCGGGGAGCTGTTTTTT	CASSPQVTGELFF
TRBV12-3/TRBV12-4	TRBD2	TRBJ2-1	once	TGTGCCAGCAGTCTAAGGGAGGGTAGTGAGCAGTTCTTC	CASSLREGSEQFF
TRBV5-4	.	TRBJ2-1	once	TGTGCCAGCAGCTTGATCGCGGGGAATCGCAATGAGCAGTTCTTC	CASSLIAGNRNEQFF
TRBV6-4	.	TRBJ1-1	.	TGTGCCAGCAGTGGCCACAGGGAAGAGGACACTGAAGCTTTCTTT	CASSGHREEDTEAFF
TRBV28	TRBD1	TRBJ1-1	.	TGTGCCAGCAGTCTAGGGACAGGGGGGAATATGAACACTGAAGCTTTCTTT	CASSLGTGGNMNTEAFF
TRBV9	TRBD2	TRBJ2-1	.	TGTGCCAGCAGCGTGGGACTAGCGGGGGGAAATGAGCAGTTCTTC	CASSVGLAGGNEQFF
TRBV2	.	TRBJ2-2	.	TGTGCCAGCAGTGAATGGTTGGGCAGGGATGGCGGGGAGCTGTTTTTT	CASSEWLGRDGGELFF
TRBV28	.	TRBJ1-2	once	TGTGCCAGCAGTTTAAACAGGGAGCACTATGGCTACACCTTC	CASSLNREHYGYTF
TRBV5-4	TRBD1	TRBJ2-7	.	TGTGCCAGCAGCAAACTGGGGACAGGAACCTCCTACGAGCAGTACTTC	CASSKLGTGTSYEQYF
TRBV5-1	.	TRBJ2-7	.	TGCGCCAGCAGCTTGACAGGGAACGAGCAGTACTTC	CASSLTGNEQYF
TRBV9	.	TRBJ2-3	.	TGTGCCAGCAGCGTAGGGACTCAACCTGGGGATACGCAGTATTTT	CASSVGTQPGDTQYF
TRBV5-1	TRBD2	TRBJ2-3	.	TGCGCCAGCAGCTGGACTAGCGGGGGGGCAGGAGATACGCAGTATTTT	CASSWTSGGAGDTQYF
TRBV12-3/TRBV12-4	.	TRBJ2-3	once	TGTGCCAGCAGTTTAGTAGCGGATACGCAGTATTTT	CASSLVADTQYF
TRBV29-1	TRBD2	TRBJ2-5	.	TGCAGCGGGGAGGGCCCCCAAGAGACCCAGTACTTC	CSGEGPQETQYF
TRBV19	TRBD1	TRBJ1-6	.	TGTGCCTCACTAGGGGGACAGTCAAATTCACCCCTCCACTTT	CASLGGQSNSPLHF
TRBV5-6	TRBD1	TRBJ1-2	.	TGTGCCAGCAGCTTAGTGGACTGGGCATTAGGACAGGGTGGCTACACCTTC	CASSLVDWALGQGGYTF
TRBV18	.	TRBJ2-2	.	TGTGCCAGCTCACCACAACCAGGGTTCGCGAACACCGGGGAGCTGTTTTTT	CASSPQPGFANTGELFF
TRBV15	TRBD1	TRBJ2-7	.	TGTGCCACCAGCAGAAAGGGGGACAGGGGCTCCGCCGAGCAGTACTTC	CATSRKGDRGSAEQYF
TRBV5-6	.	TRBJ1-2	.	TGTGCCAGCACGCATTTGATCCGAGGATACTATGGCTACACCTTC	CASTHLIRGYYGYTF
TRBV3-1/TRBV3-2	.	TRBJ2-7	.	TGTGCCAGCAGCCAAGACTTAAGGGGGAAGGTCTACGAGCAGTACTTC	CASSQDLRGKVYEQYF
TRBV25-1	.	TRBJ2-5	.	TGTGCCAGTACCGGGACACCCCAAGAGACCCAGTACTTC	CASTGTPQETQYF
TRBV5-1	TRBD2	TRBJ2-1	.	TGCGCCAGCAGCTTGGCCGGGACTAGTATCAACAATGAGCAGTTCTTC	CASSLAGTSINNEQFF
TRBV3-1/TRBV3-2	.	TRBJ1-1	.	TGTGCCAGCAGCCCCTCATTAGGGAGCGCTGAAGCTTTCTTT	CASSPSLGSAEAFF
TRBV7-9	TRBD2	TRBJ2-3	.	TGTGCCAATGGACTAGCGGGAAGCAGGACAGATACGCAGTATTTT	CANGLAGSRTDTQYF
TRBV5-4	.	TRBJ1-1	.	TGTGCCAGCAGCCGGGACTATGGAACTGAAGCTTTCTTT	CASSRDYGTEAFF
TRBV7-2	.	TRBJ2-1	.	TGTGCCAGCAGCTTAGCCCGACTAGATGAGCAGTTCTTC	CASSLARLDEQFF
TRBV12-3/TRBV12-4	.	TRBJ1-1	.	TGTGCCAGCAGCTTACAGAACACTGAAGCTTTCTTT	CASSLQNTEAFF
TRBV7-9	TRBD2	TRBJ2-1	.	TGTGCCAGCAGCACGACTAGCCTCGGTGAGCAGTTCTTC	CASSTTSLGEQFF
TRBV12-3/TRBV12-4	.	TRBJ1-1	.	TGTGCCAGCAGTTTACAGGGTGAGACTGAAGCTTTCTTT	CASSLQGETEAFF
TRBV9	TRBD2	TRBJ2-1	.	TGTGCCAGCAGCGTAGCGGGAGGTTCCTACAATGAGCAGTTCTTC	CASSVAGGSYNEQFF
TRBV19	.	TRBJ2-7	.	TGTGCCAGTAGTACAGGGGTGTTCTACGAGCAGTACTTC	CASSTGVFYEQYF
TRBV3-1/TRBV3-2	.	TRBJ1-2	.	TGTGCCAGCAGCTATAAGTCCGGTGGTGGCTACACCTTC	CASSYKSGGGYTF
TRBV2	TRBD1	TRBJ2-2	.	TGTGCCAGCAGTACACAGGGGGCGACCGGGGAGCTGTTTTTT	CASSTQGATGELFF
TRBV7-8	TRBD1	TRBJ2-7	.	TGTGCCAGCAGCCCGATTGGACAGGTCTACGAGCAGTACTTC	CASSPIGQVYEQYF
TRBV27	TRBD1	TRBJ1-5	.	TGTGCCAGCAGTCCTGGACAGGTTTATTTAATTGGCAATCAGCCCCAGCATTTT	CASSPGQVYLIGNQPQHF
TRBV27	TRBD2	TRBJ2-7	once	TGTGCCAGTCGGCCGGGACTAGCTTTTTACGAGCAGTACTTC	CASRPGLAFYEQYF
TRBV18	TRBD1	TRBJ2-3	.	TGTGCCAGCTCAGAACGAGGACAGGGGAGCACAGATACGCAGTATTTT	CASSERGQGSTDTQYF
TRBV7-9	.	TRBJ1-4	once	TGTGCCAGCAGCTCAACCTCCGGGTCTTGGGTCGATAATGAAAAACTGTTTTTT	CASSSTSGSWVDNEKLFF
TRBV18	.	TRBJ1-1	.	TGTGCCAGCTCCCAGCAGGGCGACACTGAAGCTTTCTTT	CASSQQGDTEAFF